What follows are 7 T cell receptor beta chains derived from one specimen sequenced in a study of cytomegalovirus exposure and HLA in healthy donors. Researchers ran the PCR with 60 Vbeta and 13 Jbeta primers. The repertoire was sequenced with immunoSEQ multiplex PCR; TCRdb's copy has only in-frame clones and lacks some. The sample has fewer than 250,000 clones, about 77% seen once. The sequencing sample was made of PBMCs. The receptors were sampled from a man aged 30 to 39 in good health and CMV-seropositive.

The CDR3 DNA sequence: TGTGCCTGGAGTAGGGGGCGAGCCGGAAACACCATATATTTT. This gives the protein CAWSRGRAGNTIYF. This chain connects TRBV30 to TRBJ1-3; 7 positions match TRBD1. The CDR3 totals 14 residues. Germline V gene data show CDR1 as GTSNPN and CDR2 as SVGIG (reference sequence). Germline trimming cut 2 bases from V and 4 bases from J; bases unmatched to any gene: 5.

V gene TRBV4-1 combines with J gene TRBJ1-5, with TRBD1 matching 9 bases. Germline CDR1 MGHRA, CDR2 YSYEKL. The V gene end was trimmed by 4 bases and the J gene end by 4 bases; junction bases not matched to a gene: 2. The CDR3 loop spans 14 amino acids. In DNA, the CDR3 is TGCGCCAGCAGCCTCGGACAGGGGAATCAGCCCCAGCATTTT. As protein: CASSLGQGNQPQHF.

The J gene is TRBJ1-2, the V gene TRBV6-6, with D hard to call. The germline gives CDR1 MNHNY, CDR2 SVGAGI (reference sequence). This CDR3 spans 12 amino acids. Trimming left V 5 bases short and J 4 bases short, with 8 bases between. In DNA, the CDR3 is TGTGCCAGCAGTCGAGGATTCTATGGCTACACCTTC. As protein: CASSRGFYGYTF.

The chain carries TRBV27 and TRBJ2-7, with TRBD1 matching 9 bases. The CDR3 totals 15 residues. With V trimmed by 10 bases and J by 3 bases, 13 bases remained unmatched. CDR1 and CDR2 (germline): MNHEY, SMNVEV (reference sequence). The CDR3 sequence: CATKPTGGGGYEQYF. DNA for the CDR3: TGTGCCACTAAGCCGACAGGGGGAGGAGGCTACGAGCAGTACTTC.

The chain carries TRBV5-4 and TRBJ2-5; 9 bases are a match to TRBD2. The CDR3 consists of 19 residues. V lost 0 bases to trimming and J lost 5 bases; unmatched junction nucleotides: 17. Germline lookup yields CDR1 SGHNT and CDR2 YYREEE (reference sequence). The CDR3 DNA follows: TGTGCCAGCAGCTTGGGGGGTGGTAGCGGGAGCCGGAGTGGGGAGACCCAGTACTTC. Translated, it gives CASSLGGGSGSRSGETQYF.

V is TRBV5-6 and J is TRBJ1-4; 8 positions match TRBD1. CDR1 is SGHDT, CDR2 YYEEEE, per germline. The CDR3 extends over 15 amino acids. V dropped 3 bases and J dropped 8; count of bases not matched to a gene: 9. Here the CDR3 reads CASSSSTGDGEKLFF. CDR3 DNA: TGTGCCAGCAGCTCATCGACAGGGGATGGGGAAAAACTGTTTTTT.

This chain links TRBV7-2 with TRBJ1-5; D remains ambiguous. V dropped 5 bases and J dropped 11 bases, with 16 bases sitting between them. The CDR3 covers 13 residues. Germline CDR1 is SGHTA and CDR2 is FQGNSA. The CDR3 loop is CASSNSERPTQHF. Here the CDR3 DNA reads TGTGCCAGCAGCAACTCGGAGAGGCCGACCCAGCATTTT. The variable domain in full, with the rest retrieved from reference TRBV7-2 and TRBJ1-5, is GAGVSQSPSNKVTEKGKDVELRCDPISGHTALYWYRQSLGQGLEFLIYFQGNSAPDKSGLPSDRFSAERTGGSVSTLTIQRTQQEDSAVYLCASSNSERPTQHFGDGTRLSIL.